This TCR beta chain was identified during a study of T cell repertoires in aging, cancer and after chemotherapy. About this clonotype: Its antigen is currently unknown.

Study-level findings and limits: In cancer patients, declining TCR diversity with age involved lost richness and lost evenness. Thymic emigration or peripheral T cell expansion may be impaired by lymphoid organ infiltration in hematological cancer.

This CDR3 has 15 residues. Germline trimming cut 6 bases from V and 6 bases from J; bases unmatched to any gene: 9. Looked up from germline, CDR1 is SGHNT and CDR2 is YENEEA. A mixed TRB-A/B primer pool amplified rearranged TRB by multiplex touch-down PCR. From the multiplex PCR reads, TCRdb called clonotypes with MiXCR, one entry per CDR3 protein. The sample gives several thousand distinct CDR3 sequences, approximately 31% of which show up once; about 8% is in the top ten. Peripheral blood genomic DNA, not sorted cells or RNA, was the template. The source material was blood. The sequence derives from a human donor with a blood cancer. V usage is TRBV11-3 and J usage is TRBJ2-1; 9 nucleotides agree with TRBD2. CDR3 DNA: TGTGCCAGCAGTAACAGCGGGGGGCCGGTCAATGAGCAGTTCTTC. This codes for CASSNSGGPVNEQFF.